This TCR beta chain emerged from a study of beta chain features in type 1 diabetes. About the study: Age, gender and cell yields were alike across patients and healthy donors.

Study-level points and caveats: With patients and controls alike, PCR might favor shorter templates to an equal degree.

Note on this clone: Its target is not known.

The investigators reverse transcribed all of the isolated RNA, so they sequenced expressed TCRB transcripts. Assay used: immunoSEQ multiplex PCR; TCRdb lists only in-frame clones, some missing. There are 130,000 to 150,000 clones in the sample; around 8.7% occur only once, and roughly 0.7% lies in the top ten. The CDR3 runs 14 residues. The V and J ends lost 0 bases and 8 bases respectively, with 13 bases between them. Germline V gene data show CDR1 as SGHVS and CDR2 as FQNEAQ. The chain links TRBV7-8 to TRBJ1-2, with D possibly TRBD1 on 5 matching bases. The TCR sequence derives from a man aged 18 to 29 in good health. The sample consisted of central memory CD4+ T cells from blood. The CDR3 spells CASSLANQRGGYTF. CDR3 DNA: TGTGCCAGCAGCTTAGCGAATCAAAGGGGCGGCTACACCTTC.